This T cell receptor beta chain was sequenced in a study of regulatory T cells. Germline V CDR1 and CDR2: SNHLY, FYNNEI. The V gene end was trimmed by 4 bases and the J gene end by 7 bases; junction bases not matched to a gene: 8. The CDR3 length is 15 residues. Primers: 52 TRBV forward and 13 TRBJ reverse. The protocol was immunoSEQ multiplex PCR, while the TCRdb copy is restricted to in-frame clones and leaves out a portion. The sample has 15,000 to 20,000 clones; 80% to 95% are singletons. J is TRBJ2-1 and V is TRBV2; 9 bases agree with TRBD1. Sequencing was carried out using CD8+ T cells sorted from blood. The sequence derives from a person aged 18 to 35 with CD3G deficiency. This CDR3 reads CASSGPGQGFNEQFF. CDR3 DNA sequence: TGTGCCAGCAGTGGTCCGGGACAGGGCTTTAATGAGCAGTTCTTC.